This note documents a single TCR beta chain sequence. The antigen is undetermined. This entry is derived from a study of cytomegalovirus exposure and HLA in healthy donors. The PCR was carried out with 60 Vbeta primers and 13 Jbeta primers. The table came from immunoSEQ multiplex PCR; TCRdb's copy has only in-frame clones and leaves some out. The sample consists of roughly 65,000 clones, around 80% of them appearing once. Trimming stripped 1 base from V and 4 bases from J, with 5 bases between. CDR3 length: 13 residues. Germline CDR1 SEHNR, CDR2 FQNEAQ (reference sequence). Study results and limitations: An ancestry cluster, one associated with Asian ancestry, reportedly showed fewer N-insertions than the approximately 670-donor mean in a later analysis.

The rearrangement joins TRBV7-9 to TRBJ2-1, with D unresolved. The sequencing input was PBMCs. The source of this sequence is a woman younger than 45 in good health and CMV-seronegative. CDR3 sequence reads: CASSLVPYNEQFF. In DNA, the CDR3 is TGTGCCAGCAGCTTAGTTCCTTACAATGAGCAGTTCTTC. The entire variable domain, with the rest obtained from reference TRBV7-9 and TRBJ2-1, is as follows: DTGVSQNPRHKITKRGQNVTFRCDPISEHNRLYWYRQTLGQGPEFLTYFQNEAQLEKSRLLSDRFSAERPKGSFSTLEIQRTEQGDSAMYLCASSLVPYNEQFFGPGTRLTVL.